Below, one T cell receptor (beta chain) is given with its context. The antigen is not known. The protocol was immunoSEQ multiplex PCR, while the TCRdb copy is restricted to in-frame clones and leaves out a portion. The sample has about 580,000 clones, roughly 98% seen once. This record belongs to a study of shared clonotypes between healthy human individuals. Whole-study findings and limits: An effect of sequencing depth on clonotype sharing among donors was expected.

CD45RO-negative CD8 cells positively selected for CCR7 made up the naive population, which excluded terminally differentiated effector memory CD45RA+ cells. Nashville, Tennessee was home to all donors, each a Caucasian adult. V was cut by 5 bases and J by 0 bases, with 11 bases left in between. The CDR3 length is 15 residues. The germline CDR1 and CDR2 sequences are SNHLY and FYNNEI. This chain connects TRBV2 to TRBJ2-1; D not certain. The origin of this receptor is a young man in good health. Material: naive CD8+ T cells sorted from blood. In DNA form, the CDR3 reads TGTGCCAGCAGTCCAAATGGGGTCTCCTACAATGAGCAGTTCTTC. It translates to CASSPNGVSYNEQFF. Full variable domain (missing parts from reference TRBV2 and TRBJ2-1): EPEVTQTPSHQVTQMGQEVILRCVPISNHLYFYWYRQILGQKVEFLVSFYNNEISEKSEIFDDQFSVERPDGSNFTLKIRSTKLEDSAMYFCASSPNGVSYNEQFFGPGTRLTVL.